The TCR beta chain described here comes from a study of T cells after yellow fever vaccination. Using its own MiXCR run on the 5' RACE reads, TCRdb lists one record per CDR3 protein. The sample consists of 85,000 to 100,000 distinct CDR3 sequences, under 7% of them appearing once. The receptor comes from a man aged 18-30 years who received the YFV17D yellow fever vaccine. Material: CD8+ T cells sorted from PBMCs, obtained 10 days after the yellow fever booster vaccination.

The CDR3 bases are TGTGCCAGTAATCTCCGAGACCGAGCCATAGATACGCAGTATTTT. As protein: CASNLRDRAIDTQYF. The chain couples TRBV19 to TRBJ2-3, with D uncertain. This CDR3 region has 15 residues. The germline V and J ends were trimmed by 7 bases and 5 bases, with 19 bases remaining between them. Per germline, CDR1 LNHDA and CDR2 SQIVND (reference sequence).